This entry describes one TCR beta chain. Its matching antigen is unknown. Repertoires were generated with immunoSEQ multiplex PCR, while TCRdb's copy carries only in-frame clones and drops some. The sample shows 150,000 or so clones, 90% of them seen only once. The data were obtained in a study of T cell responses to AZD1222 COVID-19 vaccine. Study-wide results and limits: Just a handful of AZD1222 recipients were seropositive at baseline. As reported, nearly half of all spike-specific TCRs target variant regions that are unmutated. Spike-specific TCR breadth rose after two AZD1222 doses, and depth rose as well.

The germline gives CDR1 SGHVS, CDR2 FQNEAQ. The CDR3 is made up of 11 amino acids. Trimming stripped 8 bases from V and 5 bases from J, with 8 bases between. This clonotype was obtained from an adult in good health. The gene calls are TRBV7-8 and TRBJ2-3, with D uncertain. The starting material was peripheral blood, obtained on day 0 of AZD1222 vaccination. CDR3 coding DNA: TGTGCCAGCGCACCGTTAGATACGCAGTATTTT. Translating gives CASAPLDTQYF.